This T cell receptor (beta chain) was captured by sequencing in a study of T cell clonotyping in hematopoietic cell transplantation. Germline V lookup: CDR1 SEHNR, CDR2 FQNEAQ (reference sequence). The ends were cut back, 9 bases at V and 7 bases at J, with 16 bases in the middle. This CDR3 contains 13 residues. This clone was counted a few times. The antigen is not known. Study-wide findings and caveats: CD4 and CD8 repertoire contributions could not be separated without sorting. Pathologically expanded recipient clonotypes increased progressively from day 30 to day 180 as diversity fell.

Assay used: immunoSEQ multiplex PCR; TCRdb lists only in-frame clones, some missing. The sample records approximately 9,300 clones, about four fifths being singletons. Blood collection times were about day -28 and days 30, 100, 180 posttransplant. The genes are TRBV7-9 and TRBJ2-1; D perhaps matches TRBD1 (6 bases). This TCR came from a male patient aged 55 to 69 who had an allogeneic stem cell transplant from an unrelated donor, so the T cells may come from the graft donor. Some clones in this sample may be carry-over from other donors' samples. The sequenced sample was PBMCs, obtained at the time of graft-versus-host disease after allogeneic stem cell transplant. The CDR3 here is CASPTGIGNEQFF. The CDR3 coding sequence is TGTGCCAGTCCTACAGGGATCGGGAATGAGCAGTTCTTC.